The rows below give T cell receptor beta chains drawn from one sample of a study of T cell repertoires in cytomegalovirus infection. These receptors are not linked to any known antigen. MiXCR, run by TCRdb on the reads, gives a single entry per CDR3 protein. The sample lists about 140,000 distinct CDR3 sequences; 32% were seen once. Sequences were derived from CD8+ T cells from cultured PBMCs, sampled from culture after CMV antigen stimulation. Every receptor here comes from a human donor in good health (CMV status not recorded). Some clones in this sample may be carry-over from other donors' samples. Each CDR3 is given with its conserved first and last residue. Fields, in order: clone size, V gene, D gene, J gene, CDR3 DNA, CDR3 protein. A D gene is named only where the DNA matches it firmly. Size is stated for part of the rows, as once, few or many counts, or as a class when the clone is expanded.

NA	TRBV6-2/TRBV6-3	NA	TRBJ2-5	TGTGCCAGCAGCCAGTTTAGGAAAGAGACCCAGTACTTC	CASSQFRKETQYF
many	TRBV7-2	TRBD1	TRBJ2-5	TGTGCCAGCAGCCTATCCCAGGGGGCGGAGACCCAGTACTTC	CASSLSQGAETQYF
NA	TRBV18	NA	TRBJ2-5	TGTGCCAGCTCACTAAGTTTCCGGTCAGGAGAGACCCAGTACTTC	CASSLSFRSGETQYF
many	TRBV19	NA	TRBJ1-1	TGTGCCAGTAGTATGGGTAACACTGAAGCTTTCTTT	CASSMGNTEAFF
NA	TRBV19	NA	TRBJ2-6	TGTGCCAGTAGTATCGCTGGTGGGAGAGCTGGGGCCAACGTCCTGACTTTC	CASSIAGGRAGANVLTF
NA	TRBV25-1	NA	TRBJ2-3	TGTGCCAGCAGCAAAAGCACAGATACGCAGTATTTT	CASSKSTDTQYF
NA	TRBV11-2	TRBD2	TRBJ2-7	TGTGCCAGCAGCTACGGGACTAGCGACGAGCAGTACTTC	CASSYGTSDEQYF
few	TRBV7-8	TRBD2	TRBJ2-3	TGTGCCAGCAGCCTTCCCTCTAGCGGGGGGCTAACAGATACGCAGTATTTT	CASSLPSSGGLTDTQYF
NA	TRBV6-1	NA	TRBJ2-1	TGTGCCAGCAGTGAGTGGGGTGGTGCCTTTAAAGGTAGGGAGCAGTTCTTC	CASSEWGGAFKGREQFF
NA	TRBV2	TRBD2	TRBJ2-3	TGTGCCTGGGGTAGCGGGCTCACAGATACGCAGTATTTT	CAWGSGLTDTQYF
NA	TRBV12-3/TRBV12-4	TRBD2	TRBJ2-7	TGTGCCAGCAGTTTAGAAGGTAGCGGGGGGTACGGGGCCTACGAGCAGTACTTC	CASSLEGSGGYGAYEQYF
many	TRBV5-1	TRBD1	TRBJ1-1	TGCGCCAGCAGCCCCGGACAGGGGGCGAACACTGAAGCTTTCTTT	CASSPGQGANTEAFF
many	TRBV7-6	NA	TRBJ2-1	TGTGCCAGCAGCTATGTGGGGAGCTCCTACAATGAGCAGTTCTTC	CASSYVGSSYNEQFF
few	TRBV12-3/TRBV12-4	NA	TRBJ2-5	TGTGCCAGCAGTTTAGGTCCCAGCGGGACCCAGTACTTC	CASSLGPSGTQYF
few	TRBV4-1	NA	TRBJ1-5	TGCGCCAGCAGCCAAGTCACAGGGAGCAATCAGCCCCAGCATTTT	CASSQVTGSNQPQHF
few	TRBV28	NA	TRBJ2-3	TGTGCCAGCACCCCCGGCGGGACGGGGGCGACAGATACGCAGTATTTT	CASTPGGTGATDTQYF
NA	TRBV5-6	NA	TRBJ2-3	TGTGCCAGCAGCTTTAGGACAGCAGATACGCAGTATTTT	CASSFRTADTQYF
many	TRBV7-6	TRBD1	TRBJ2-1	TGTGCCAGCAGCTCCGGACAGGGGGTCTACAATGAGCAGTTCTTC	CASSSGQGVYNEQFF
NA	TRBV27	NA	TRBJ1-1	TGTGCCAGCAGTCTCCACCGGGGGGACACTGAAGCTTTCTTT	CASSLHRGDTEAFF
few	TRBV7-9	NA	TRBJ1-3	TGTGCCAGCAGCTTAATCCAGGAAGGAAACACCATATATTTT	CASSLIQEGNTIYF
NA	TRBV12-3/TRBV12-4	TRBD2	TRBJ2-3	TGTGCCAGCAGCCATCGTGGACTAGCGGGTGGCACAGATACGCAGTATTTT	CASSHRGLAGGTDTQYF
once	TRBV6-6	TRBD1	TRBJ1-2	TGTGCCAGCAGTGCGACAGGGGGCGGCTCTGGCTACACCTTC	CASSATGGGSGYTF
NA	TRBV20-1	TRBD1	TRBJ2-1	TGCAGTGCTGGGGACAGGGATTACAATGAGCAGTTCTTC	CSAGDRDYNEQFF
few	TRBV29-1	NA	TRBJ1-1	TGCAGCGTTGAAGAGGCACTCAACACTGAAGCTTTCTTT	CSVEEALNTEAFF
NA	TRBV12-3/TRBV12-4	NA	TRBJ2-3	TGTGCCAGCACGAATGGTGATACGCAGTATTTT	CASTNGDTQYF
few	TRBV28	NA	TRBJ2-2	TGTGCCAGCAGCCTAGCGACAACCGCGAACACCGGGGAGCTGTTTTTT	CASSLATTANTGELFF
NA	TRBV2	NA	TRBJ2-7	TGTGCCAGCAGTCCCTCCTACAAGCAGTACTTC	CASSPSYKQYF
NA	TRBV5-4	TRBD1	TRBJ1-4	TGTGCCAGCCGCACAGGACAGGCGGGTGAAAAACTGTTTTTT	CASRTGQAGEKLFF
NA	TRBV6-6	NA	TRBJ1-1	TGTGCCAGCAGTTCCACAGAGAACACTGAAGCTTTCTTT	CASSSTENTEAFF
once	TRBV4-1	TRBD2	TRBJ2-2	TGCGCCAGCAGCCAAGAGATAGCGGGGAGGGGCGGGGAGCTGTTTTTT	CASSQEIAGRGGELFF
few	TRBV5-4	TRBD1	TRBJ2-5	TGTGCCAGCAGCCCGGGGACAGGAGGTGAGGAGACCCAGTACTTC	CASSPGTGGEETQYF
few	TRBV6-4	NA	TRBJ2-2	TGTGCCAGCAGCCCCGGGACCTCCACCGGGGAGCTGTTTTTT	CASSPGTSTGELFF